These 14 T cell receptor beta chains were sequenced from one sample in a study of OX40 agonist ivuxolimab in advanced cancers. Libraries were prepared by immunoSEQ multiplex PCR; TCRdb keeps only in-frame clonotypes and omits some of them. Seen here are over 100,000 clones, 90% to 95% observed once, and the top ten hold over 0.8%. The specimen comprised CD4+ or CD8+ T cells sorted from blood, sampled in a trial of the OX40 agonist ivuxolimab. The receptors were gathered from an adult with an advanced solid tumor such as melanoma, head and neck, liver or kidney cancer.

The chain employs TRBV5-8 and TRBJ2-1; weak D call: TRBD2 (5 bases). CDR1 is SGHTS and CDR2 is YDEGEE in the germline V gene. The CDR3 runs to 14 residues. V was shortened by 4 bases and J by 5 bases, with 13 bases between the two germline ends. CDR3 region: CASSRWERNNEQFF. CDR3 bases: TGTGCCAGCAGCCGCTGGGAGAGGAACAATGAGCAGTTCTTC. Variable domain in full (rest from reference TRBV5-8 and TRBJ2-1): EAGVTQSPTHLIKTRGQQATLRCSPISGHTSVYWYQQALGLGLQFLLWYDEGEERNRGNFPPRFSGRQFPNYSSELNVNALELEDSALYLCASSRWERNNEQFFGPGTRLTVL.

The chain couples TRBV29-1 to TRBJ2-1, with D tentatively TRBD2 (6 bases). In germline, CDR1 is SQVTM, CDR2 ANQGSEA. V dropped 6 bases and J dropped 2 bases, with 11 bases sitting between them. The CDR3 consists of 13 residues. CDR3 DNA sequence: TGCAGCGTCGGACTATCGCCCTACAATGAGCAGTTCTTC. Translation: CSVGLSPYNEQFF.

The V call is TRBV28, the J call TRBJ1-1; D is possibly TRBD1 (6 bases). The CDR3 loop spans 15 amino acids. Looked up from germline, CDR1 is MDHEN and CDR2 is SYDVKM. V was trimmed by 3 bases and J by 7 bases, leaving 18 bases between them. The CDR3 sequence is CASSFPMPQGIEAFF. The DNA of the CDR3 is TGTGCCAGCAGTTTCCCCATGCCACAGGGAATTGAAGCTTTCTTT. The full variable domain, with the rest looked up from reference TRBV28 and TRBJ1-1, is DVKVTQSSRYLVKRTGEKVFLECVQDMDHENMFWYRQDPGLGLRLIYFSYDVKMKEKGDIPEGYSVSREKKERFSLILESASTNQTSMYLCASSFPMPQGIEAFFGQGTRLTVV.

As concerns this clone: A read error may produce the germline difference seen at one junction end. The rearrangement uses TRBV11-2 and TRBJ2-2; D possibly corresponds to TRBD1 (6 bases). The CDR3 spans 16 residues. Germline loops: CDR1 SGHAT, CDR2 FQNNGV. The DNA of the CDR3 is TGCGCCAGCAGCCAAGACTCAGGGGCGAACACCGGGGAGCTGTTTTTT. Amino acids: CASSQDSGANTGELFF. Using reference TRBV11-2 and TRBJ2-2 for the parts outside the CDR3, the full variable domain is EAGVAQSPRYKIIEKRQSVAFWCNPISGHATLYWYQQILGQGPKLLIQFQNNGVVDDSQLPKDRFSAERLKGVDSTLKIQPAKLEDSAVYLCASSQDSGANTGELFFGEGSRLTVL.

The chain carries TRBV5-5 and TRBJ2-1, with TRBD2 matching over 7 bases. J was trimmed by 0 bases and V by 4 bases; bases with no gene match: 7. Germline V gives CDR1 SGHKS, CDR2 YYEKEE (reference sequence). This CDR3 contains 16 residues. The CDR3 DNA follows: TGTGCCAGCAGCCGGGAGGAAGGGAGCTCCTACAATGAGCAGTTCTTC. Translating it yields CASSREEGSSYNEQFF.

The rearrangement uses TRBV5-4 and TRBJ1-3; no reliable D call. Germline CDR1 is SGHNT and CDR2 is YYREEE (reference sequence). This CDR3 is 13 amino acids long. V was cut by 4 bases and J by 4 bases, with 9 bases left in between. The chain's CDR3 is CASSQAGGNTIYF. As DNA, the CDR3 is TGTGCCAGCAGCCAAGCCGGGGGAAACACCATATATTTT.

The rearrangement uses TRBV25-1 and TRBJ1-1; D not resolved. Trimming left V 3 bases short and J 10 bases short, with 12 bases between. Germline values: CDR1 MGHDK, CDR2 SYGVNS. CDR3 length: 12 amino acids. As DNA, the CDR3 is TGTGCCAGCAGTGATAGACAAGGCGGAGCTTTCTTT. Its protein is CASSDRQGGAFF.

This sequence joins TRBV10-3 and TRBJ1-2; possible D gene TRBD1, 5 bases. Germline CDR1 reads ENHRY; CDR2 reads SYGVKD. The CDR3 sequence is 14 residues long. V was trimmed by 6 bases and J by 7 bases, leaving 18 bases between them. This CDR3 reads CAIRNPPGLSGYTF. The CDR3 bases are TGTGCCATCAGGAATCCTCCGGGACTCTCTGGCTACACCTTC.

The gene calls are TRBV7-8 and TRBJ1-2; D is possibly TRBD1 (5 bases). Trimming cost V 1 base and J 0 bases, with 12 bases left between them. The CDR3 contains 16 residues. CDR1 is SGHVS and CDR2 is FQNEAQ in the germline V gene. CDR3 nucleotides: TGTGCCAGCAGCTTAGACGGCAGGGAGACTAACTATGGCTACACCTTC. Protein product: CASSLDGRETNYGYTF.

The chain couples TRBV6-6 to TRBJ1-3; possible D gene TRBD1, 5 bases. The ends were cut back, 2 bases at V and 2 bases at J, with 13 bases in the middle. This CDR3 spans 16 amino acids. Germline V gives CDR1 MNHNY, CDR2 SVGAGI (reference sequence). Here the CDR3 DNA reads TGTGCCAGCAGTTACAGCGGTGGGACCGCTGGAAACACCATATATTTT. Translating it yields CASSYSGGTAGNTIYF.

This chain links TRBV7-8 with TRBJ1-5; a weak D match, TRBD1 (5 bases). This CDR3 comprises 16 residues. Per germline, CDR1 SGHVS and CDR2 FQNEAQ. Trimming took 2 bases from V and 0 from J, leaving 11 bases between them. The CDR3 region is CASSLSIQVSNQPQHF. The CDR3 region has the DNA TGTGCCAGCAGCTTATCGATACAGGTTAGCAATCAGCCCCAGCATTTT.

The chain joins TRBV7-2 to TRBJ2-3; 7 bases agree with TRBD2. Germline loops: CDR1 SGHTA, CDR2 FQGNSA. The CDR3 totals 15 residues. J gave up 1 base and V 0 bases, and 1 base lay outside the gene matches. CDR3 residues: CASSLALAGTDTQYF. DNA for the CDR3: TGTGCCAGCAGCTTAGCGCTAGCGGGCACAGATACGCAGTATTTT.

The V call is TRBV28, the J call TRBJ2-5; D gene ambiguous. Trimming left V 4 bases short and J 5 bases short, with 8 bases between. The CDR3 sequence is 12 residues long. CDR1 and CDR2 from the germline V gene are MDHEN and SYDVKM. CDR3 coding DNA: TGTGCCAGCAGTTCCGATCGGGAGACCCAGTACTTC. It yields the protein CASSSDRETQYF.

The rearrangement uses TRBV4-1 and TRBJ1-1; D uncertain. CDR1 and CDR2 from the germline V gene are MGHRA and YSYEKL. The ends were cut back, 4 bases at V and 1 base at J, with 13 bases in the middle. This CDR3 is 15 amino acids long. The DNA for the CDR3 is TGCGCCAGCAGCCGTTACATCCGAGAGAACACTGAAGCTTTCTTT. Translation: CASSRYIRENTEAFF.